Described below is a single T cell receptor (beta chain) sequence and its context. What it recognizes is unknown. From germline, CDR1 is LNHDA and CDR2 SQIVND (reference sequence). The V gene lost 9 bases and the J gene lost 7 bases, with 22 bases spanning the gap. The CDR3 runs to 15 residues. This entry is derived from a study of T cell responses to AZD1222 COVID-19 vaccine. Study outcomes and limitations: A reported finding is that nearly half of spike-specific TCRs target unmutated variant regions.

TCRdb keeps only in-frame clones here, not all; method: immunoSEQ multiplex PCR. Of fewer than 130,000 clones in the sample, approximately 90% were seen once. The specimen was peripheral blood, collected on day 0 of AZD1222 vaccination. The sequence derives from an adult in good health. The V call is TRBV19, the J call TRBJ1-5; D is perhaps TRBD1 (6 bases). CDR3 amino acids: CASKNRGAGVQPQHF. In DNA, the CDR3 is TGTGCCAGCAAAAATCGGGGGGCGGGAGTACAGCCCCAGCATTTT.